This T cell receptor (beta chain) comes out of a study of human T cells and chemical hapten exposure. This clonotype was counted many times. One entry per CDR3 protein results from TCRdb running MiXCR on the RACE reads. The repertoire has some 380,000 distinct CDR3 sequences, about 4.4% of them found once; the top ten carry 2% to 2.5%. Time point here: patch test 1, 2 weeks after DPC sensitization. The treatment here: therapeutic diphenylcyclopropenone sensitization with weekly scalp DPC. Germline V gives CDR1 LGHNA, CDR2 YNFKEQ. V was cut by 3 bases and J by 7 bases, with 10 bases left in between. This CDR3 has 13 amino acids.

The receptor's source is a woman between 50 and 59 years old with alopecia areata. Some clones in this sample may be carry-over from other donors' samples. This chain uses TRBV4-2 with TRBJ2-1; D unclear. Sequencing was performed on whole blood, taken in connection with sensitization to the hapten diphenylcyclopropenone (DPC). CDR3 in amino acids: CASSQGPENEQFF. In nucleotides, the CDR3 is TGTGCCAGCAGCCAGGGCCCCGAGAATGAGCAGTTCTTC.